The present TCR beta chain was sequenced within a study of blood T cell repertoires in COVID-19. Across the study: The United States, Italy and Spain supplied acute and convalescent COVID-19 samples. In each case, the material was cDNA or gDNA derived from T cells, B-cell-depleted T cells, or PBMCs.

Note on this clone: The DNA is omitted, as the CDR3 cannot be located on it reliably, and the CDR3 follows TCRdb's listing.

Original processing notes: Amplification of reference gene primers was used by the study to estimate nucleated cell counts. Sequenced by immunoSEQ multiplex PCR; TCRdb stores in-frame clones only, minus some. V, J and clone size reflect that table, while D and trimming were determined from the DNA. The sample shows about 87,000 clones, 88% of them seen only once. The germline gives CDR1 SSHAT, CDR2 FNYEAQ (reference sequence). 18 amino acids form the CDR3, both terminal residues included. The chain couples TRBV7-7 to TRBJ2-7; TRBD2, as called in the table, went unchecked against the DNA. The source is a man aged 80 or over with acute or convalescent COVID-19. The material sequenced was peripheral blood. This CDR3 is CARREAYEQYFGRKEQYF.